Below are 5 T cell receptor beta chains sequenced from a single sample in a study of blood T cell repertoires in COVID-19. The table came from immunoSEQ multiplex PCR; TCRdb's copy has only in-frame clones and leaves some out. The sample lists about 150,000 clones; 80% to 90% were seen once. Sequencing input: peripheral blood. These receptors were collected from a woman in her 70s with acute or convalescent COVID-19.

The chain recombines TRBV21-1 with TRBJ1-5; the tabulated D call, TRBD1, remains unverified against the DNA. TRBV21-1 is noted as a pseudogene. The CDR3 runs to 18 residues. The DNA of the CDR3 is TGTGCCAGCAGCGGCCGGGACAGGGAAGGAGTAAGCAATCAGCCCCAGCATTTT. Translated: CASSGRDREGVSNQPQHF.

J is TRBJ1-5 and V is TRBV24-1, with a weak D call TRBD1 (5 bases). Deletions cut 1 base from V and 4 bases from J, with 7 bases between. Germline CDR1 and CDR2: KGHDR and SFDVKD. The CDR3 sequence is 14 residues long. CDR3 DNA: TGTGCCACCAGTGATTTCAGGGCAAATCAGCCCCAGCATTTT. Translated: CATSDFRANQPQHF.

This sequence joins TRBV5-6 and TRBJ2-2; 9 bases are shared with TRBD2. The CDR3 has 17 residues. Germline V CDR1 and CDR2: SGHDT, YYEEEE. The V gene end was trimmed by 1 base and the J gene end by 0 bases; junction bases not matched to a gene: 4. The CDR3 spells CASSLHIAGANTGELFF. The CDR3 DNA reads TGTGCCAGCAGCTTGCACATAGCGGGGGCGAACACCGGGGAGCTGTTTTTT.

The chain has TRBV11-2 and TRBJ1-2; D may be TRBD1 (6 bases). The CDR3 extends over 13 amino acids. The V end was cut by 5 bases, the J end by 5 bases, with 12 bases between. Germline-derived CDR1 and CDR2 are SGHAT and FQNNGV. In nucleotides, the CDR3 is TGTGCCAGCAGCCCGGATAGGGGGTATGGCTACACCTTC. Its protein product is CASSPDRGYGYTF.

The chain is built from TRBV21-1 and TRBJ1-4. TRBV21-1 is a recognized pseudogene. CDR3 length: 14 residues. The CDR3 bases are TGTGCCAGCAGCAAACGGGGGATCAGAGAAAAACTGTTTTTT. Its protein product is CASSKRGIREKLFF.